This T cell receptor beta chain originates from a study of T-cell memory formation after mild COVID-19. TCRdb called the 5' RACE reads again in MiXCR, with one record for every CDR3 protein. The sample contains 13,000 or so distinct CDR3 sequences, approximately 12% of which appear only once. This clonotype was seen at least ten times. V lost 6 bases to trimming and J lost 0 bases, with 14 bases between them. From germline, CDR1 is MGHDK and CDR2 SYGVNS. The CDR3 consists of 16 residues. The material sequenced was PBMCs or a T cell subset sorted from them (not recorded which). The sequence was obtained from an adult woman who had mild COVID-19 (a few samples of this study predate the infection). Cell type and time point are not known. V usage is TRBV25-1 and J usage is TRBJ2-2; possible D gene TRBD1, 5 bases. CDR3 DNA: TGTGCCAGCAGCCACCAGGGTTTCGCGAACACCGGGGAGCTGTTTTTT. It specifies CASSHQGFANTGELFF.